These 22 T cell receptor delta chains were all obtained from the same sample, sequenced in a study of gamma-delta chains in newborns, infants, children. TCRdb reanalysed the reads with CATT. The sample has 9,000 to 13,000 delta-chain clones, about 3.5% seen once. The sample was blood. These receptors all stem from a child who was a newborn, infant or young child, either healthy, febrile or measles-vaccinated (not recorded which).

The rearrangement joins TRDV2 to TRDJ3, with 12 bases identical to TRDD3. The CDR3 contains 19 residues. The junction had 6 bases not matched to a gene; V was cut back by 4 bases and J by 0 bases. Germline V CDR1 and CDR2: GEAIGNYY, EKD. The DNA for the CDR3 is TGTGCCTGTGATATGCTGGGGGATACGGGCTCCTGGGACACCCGACAGATGTTTTTC. It translates to CACDMLGDTGSWDTRQMFF.

V is TRDV3 and J is TRDJ1; 10 nucleotides agree with TRDD3. The CDR3 sequence is 18 residues long. Germline trimming cut 2 bases from V and 0 bases from J; bases unmatched to any gene: 15. Germline CDR1 is TVYSNPD and CDR2 is GDNSRS (reference sequence). CDR3 nucleotides: TGTGCCTTTCCAGAGGGGGATACGCCTCCCCCCTACACCGATAAACTCATCTTT. Protein: CAFPEGDTPPPYTDKLIF.

The V call is TRDV2, the J call TRDJ2, with 11 bases aligning to TRDD3. The V segment lost 1 base and the J segment 7 bases; nucleotides outside the gene matches: 1. The length of the CDR3 is 14 residues. Germline lookup yields CDR1 GEAIGNYY and CDR2 EKD. The CDR3 reads CACDTLGDRAQLFF. CDR3 DNA sequence: TGTGCCTGTGACACACTGGGGGATAGAGCACAACTCTTCTTT.

To note about this clone: The sample holds other DNA sequences that translate to the same CDR3. The V call is TRDV1, the J call TRDJ4; 10 nucleotides agree with TRDD3. The CDR3 runs to 21 residues. The trim removed 2 bases at V and 2 bases at J, leaving 23 bases unmatched. The V gene's germline CDR1 is TSWWSYY and CDR2 QGS. This chain's CDR3 is CALGEYPPNTGGSVFMRPLIF. CDR3 nucleotides: TGTGCTCTTGGGGAATACCCCCCCAACACTGGGGGATCAGTCTTCATGAGACCCCTGATCTTT.

This clone came up a few times. The chain is built from TRDV2 and TRDJ1; TRDD3 agrees at 7 bases. Germline CDR1 is GEAIGNYY and CDR2 is EKD. The CDR3 runs 17 residues. J gave up 3 bases and V 3 bases, and 15 bases lay outside the gene matches. The CDR3 spells CACDPVGGGPAPDKLIF. CDR3 nucleotides: TGTGCCTGTGACCCGGTAGGTGGGGGACCTGCTCCCGATAAACTCATCTTT.

Worth noting for this clone: This same CDR3 is encoded by further DNA sequences in the sample. The V gene is TRDV1, the J gene TRDJ1; D uncertain. Trimming pared 0 bases from V and 2 bases from J, leaving 19 bases between. Germline V lookup: CDR1 TSWWSYY, CDR2 QGS. CDR3 length: 18 residues. CDR3 sequence: CALGELSRSRLTTDKLIF. The CDR3 DNA follows: TGTGCTCTTGGGGAACTGTCGCGATCTAGACTGACTACCGATAAACTCATCTTT.

This clone turned up a few times. Additional DNA sequences in this sample encode the identical CDR3. The chain uses TRDV2 and TRDJ1; 9 bases fit TRDD3. In germline, CDR1 is GEAIGNYY, CDR2 EKD. The CDR3 contains 18 residues. Losses at the gene ends were 0 bases for V and 3 bases for J; bases not matched to a gene: 13. The DNA for the CDR3 is TGTGCCTGTGACACCGTCCCGGGGATACGCGGGTTGTCCGATAAACTCATCTTT. It yields the protein CACDTVPGIRGLSDKLIF.

This clone was seen a handful of times. The J gene is TRDJ1, the V gene TRDV1, with TRDD3 matching over 11 bases. After removal of 4 bases from V and 2 bases from J, the junction contained 12 bases not matched to a gene. This CDR3 spans 18 amino acids. CDR1 and CDR2 (germline): TSWWSYY, QGS. The CDR3 nucleotides are TGTGCTCTTGGGGTCCAACTATACTGGGGGATATGGACCGATAAACTCATCTTT. This encodes CALGVQLYWGIWTDKLIF.

This clone was seen a few times. This chain links TRDV1 with TRDJ1, with no clear D. Germline assignment: CDR1 TSWWSYY and CDR2 QGS. V shed 3 bases and J shed 2 bases, with 31 bases lying between them. CDR3 length equals 21 residues. Written as DNA, the CDR3 is TGTGCTCTTGGGGACCCCAATACACTCTCTCCCACGGCGGTCGGTACCGATAAACTCATCTTT. Its translation: CALGDPNTLSPTAVGTDKLIF.

This clone came up a few times. The chain couples TRDV1 to TRDJ1; no clear D. Deletions cut 4 bases from V and 2 bases from J, with 17 bases between. The germline V gene encodes CDR1 TSWWSYY and CDR2 QGS. The CDR3 covers 16 residues. Written as DNA, the CDR3 is TGTGCTCTTGGGGGAAACCTAGGCACTGTAACCGATAAACTCATCTTT. Residues: CALGGNLGTVTDKLIF.

The V gene was left uncalled, and the J gene is TRDJ1; TRDD3 is taken as the D call from the table, unchecked against the DNA. The CDR3 length is 21 residues. The CDR3 here is CALGVGGRSWGMLGYTDKLIF. The CDR3 DNA reads TGTGCTCTTGGGGTCGGGGGTAGGTCCTGGGGGATGTTGGGGTACACCGATAAACTCATCTTT.

The assigned J gene is TRDJ1, but the V gene is uncalled; no DNA check was done on the table's D call, TRDD3. The CDR3 totals 21 residues. CDR3 in amino acids: CALGNFHFYWGRERDTDKLIF. The DNA for the CDR3 is TGTGCTCTTGGGAACTTCCATTTCTACTGGGGGAGAGAAAGGGACACCGATAAACTCATCTTT.

This clone was counted a few times. This chain links TRDV1 with TRDJ1; TRDD3 matches 8 bases. The ends lost 0 bases at V and 2 bases at J; junction bases unmatched: 35. CDR1 and CDR2 (germline): TSWWSYY, QGS. The CDR3 is made up of 26 amino acids. The CDR3 sequence: CALGELFLFRRGRIWGIPCKTDKLIF. Here the CDR3 DNA reads TGTGCTCTTGGGGAACTATTCCTATTTAGAAGGGGTCGGATATGGGGGATCCCTTGTAAAACCGATAAACTCATCTTT.

To note about this clone: The likely explanation is a read error, given a far larger clone one base away. The gene calls are TRDV2 and TRDJ1; 9 positions agree with TRDD3. From germline, CDR1 is GEAIGNYY and CDR2 EKD. The CDR3 spans 16 residues. V shed 3 bases and J 0 bases; nucleotides not matched to a gene: 7. The CDR3 nucleotides read TGTGCCTGTGACGCTCTTACTGGGGGAGACACCGATAAACTCATCTTT. Translation gives CACDALTGGDTDKLIF.

The rearrangement uses TRDV2 and TRDJ1, with TRDD3 matching 12 bases. The CDR3 contains 19 residues. Losses at the gene ends were 3 bases for V and 0 bases for J; bases not matched to a gene: 13. CDR1 is GEAIGNYY, CDR2 EKD, per germline. CDR3 DNA sequence: TGTGCCTGTGACGCTTTGCTGGGGGATACGTCCCAATACACCGATAAACTCATCTTT. Its translation: CACDALLGDTSQYTDKLIF.

The sample holds a few counts of this clone. A much larger clone lies a single base off, so this may be a read error. Within the sample, other DNA sequences also encode this same CDR3. The V gene is TRDV2, the J gene TRDJ2; the D gene is possibly TRDD3 (5 bases). CDR3 length: 16 amino acids. V was cut by 4 bases and J by 3 bases, with 17 bases left in between. Germline CDR1 and CDR2: GEAIGNYY and EKD. The CDR3 loop is CACDGVSPPLTAQLFF. Written as DNA, the CDR3 is TGTGCCTGTGATGGGGTCTCTCCCCCTCTGACAGCACAACTCTTCTTT.

Concerning this clone itself: This specimen includes other DNA sequences encoding the same CDR3. The V gene reported is TRDV1; the J gene is uncalled; TRDD3, the table's D call, lacks a check against the DNA. Germline lookup yields CDR1 TSWWSYY and CDR2 QGS. The length of the CDR3 is 19 residues. CDR3 region: CALGEPAYVELRRGAPIIF. DNA for the CDR3: TGTGCTCTTGGGGAACCTGCCTACGTAGAACTGCGGCGGGGGGCTCCGATCATCTTT.

By sample fraction, this clone is medium-sized. The V and J genes are TRDV2 and TRDJ1; 9 bases line up with TRDD3. CDR1 is GEAIGNYY and CDR2 is EKD in the germline V gene. The CDR3 length is 16 residues. The trim removed 3 bases at V and 4 bases at J, leaving 11 bases unmatched. The CDR3: CACDGLGDELDDKLIF. The DNA for the CDR3 is TGTGCCTGTGACGGGCTGGGGGATGAGTTGGACGATAAACTCATCTTT.

This clone ranks as medium-sized (0.01 to 0.1%). CDR3 loop: CALGELELRGVGAQLFF. The DNA for the CDR3 is TGTGCTCTTGGGGAACTAGAGTTGCGGGGCGTAGGAGCACAACTCTTCTTT. The J gene is TRDJ2, the V gene TRDV1; D gene uncertain. Germline V CDR1 and CDR2: TSWWSYY, QGS. Trimming cost V 0 bases and J 7 bases, with 18 bases left between them. The CDR3 contains 17 residues.

The table lists this clone with a few counts. TCRdb records a much larger clone's protein for this DNA, with a difference at residue 12 that likely arises from a read error; the protein given is the translation of the DNA. The rearrangement links TRAV29/DV5 to TRDJ1, with 12 bases matching TRDD3. The germline CDR1 and CDR2 sequences are NSMFDY and ISSIKDK. V trimming: 1 base; J trimming: 3 bases; junction bases outside the gene matches: 10. The CDR3 covers 17 residues. The CDR3: CAASRGSGGYGADKLIF. As DNA, the CDR3 is TGTGCAGCAAGCCGGGGATCTGGGGGATACGGCGCCGATAAACTCATCTTT.

With regard to this clone: Other DNA sequences of this sample code for an identical CDR3. The chain employs TRDV2 and TRDJ3; possible D gene TRDD3, 5 bases. The germline V gene has CDR1 GEAIGNYY and CDR2 EKD. The CDR3 totals 18 residues. V lost 0 bases, J lost 4 bases, and 15 bases lay in between. The CDR3, as DNA: TGTGCCTGTGACACCGTGGGGTCCTCCTCTTGGGACACCCGACAGATGTTTTTC. It codes for CACDTVGSSSWDTRQMFF.

This clone appeared a few times. The chain is built from TRDV1 and TRDJ1; the match to TRDD3 covers 8 bases. The CDR3 is 19 amino acids. Trimming at V came to 2 bases and at J to 5 bases, leaving 19 bases not matched to a gene. Germline V gene sequence: CDR1 TSWWSYY, CDR2 QGS. CDR3 in amino acids: CALGEYPPRDWGFRDKLIF. Written as DNA, the CDR3 is TGTGCTCTTGGGGAATACCCCCCTCGCGACTGGGGGTTCAGGGATAAACTCATCTTT.